The present T cell receptor (beta chain) was sequenced within a study of cytomegalovirus exposure and HLA in healthy donors. The PCR had 60 Vbeta and 13 Jbeta primers. This table comes from immunoSEQ multiplex PCR, and its TCRdb copy is limited to in-frame clones, with some not included. The profile shows about 120,000 clones, about 76% of them singletons. Study-wide results and caveats: In presence/absence analyses, roughly uniform sequencing depth across donors was assumed. Earlier analysis yielded a pattern in which most TCR beta V segments were productive about 90% or about 30% of the time.

The donors comprised healthy bone marrow donors. The CDR3 extends over 16 amino acids. The V gene lost 3 bases and the J gene lost 6 bases, with 17 bases spanning the gap. Germline V gives CDR1 SGHAT, CDR2 FQDESV (reference sequence). This clone has a single count. Its specificity is unknown. Sequenced sample: PBMCs. The gene calls are TRBV11-1 and TRBJ2-2; tentative D call: TRBD2 (6 bases). The sequence derives from a man aged 55 to 70 in good health and CMV-seropositive. The CDR3 sequence: CASSFGMGRLAGELFF. The CDR3 region has the DNA TGTGCCAGCAGCTTCGGGATGGGGAGGTTAGCCGGGGAGCTGTTTTTT.